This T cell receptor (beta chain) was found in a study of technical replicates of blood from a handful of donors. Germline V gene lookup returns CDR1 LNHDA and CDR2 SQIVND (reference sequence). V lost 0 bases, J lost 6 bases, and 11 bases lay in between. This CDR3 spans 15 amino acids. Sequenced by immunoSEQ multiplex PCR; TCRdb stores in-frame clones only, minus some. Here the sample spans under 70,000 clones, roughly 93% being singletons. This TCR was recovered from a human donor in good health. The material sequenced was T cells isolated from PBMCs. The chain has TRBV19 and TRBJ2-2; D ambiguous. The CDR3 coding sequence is TGTGCCAGTAGTATAGAAGATTGGGCACCCGGGGAGCTGTTTTTT. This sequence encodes CASSIEDWAPGELFF.